The 11 T cell receptor beta chains in this list originate from one sample, sequenced in a study of cytomegalovirus exposure and HLA in healthy donors. Researchers ran the PCR with 60 Vbeta and 13 Jbeta primers. Some clones are missing from TCRdb's copy, which holds only in-frame ones; the method was immunoSEQ multiplex PCR. The listing records 110,000 to 150,000 clones. The sequenced sample consisted of PBMCs. These receptors originate from a male donor in good health and CMV-seronegative.

The chain joins TRBV9 to TRBJ2-1; TRBD2 agrees at 8 bases. The V and J ends lost 0 bases and 6 bases, in that order; junction bases with no gene match: 2. Germline values: CDR1 SGDLS, CDR2 YYNGEE. CDR3 size: 14 residues. The CDR3 nucleotides are TGTGCCAGCAGCGTAGACGGGGGGGGCAATGAGCAGTTCTTC. Its translation: CASSVDGGGNEQFF.

The V and J genes are TRBV30 and TRBJ2-7, with D maybe TRBD2 (6 bases). The germline gives CDR1 GTSNPN, CDR2 SVGIG (reference sequence). The length of the CDR3 is 13 residues. V lost 6 bases and J lost 1, with 13 bases in between. CDR3 DNA: TGTGCCTGTAGCCGGGGGTTATCCTACGAGCAGTACTTC. Protein: CACSRGLSYEQYF.

The chain couples TRBV10-2 to TRBJ2-6, with 8 bases lining up with TRBD1. CDR3 length: 16 residues. Trimming took 2 bases from V and 2 from J; bases not matched to a gene: 2. Germline CDR1 reads WSHSY; CDR2 reads SAAADI. CDR3 DNA sequence: TGCGCCAGCAGTGAGCCGACAGGGGCTGGGGCCAACGTCCTGACTTTC. It is translated as CASSEPTGAGANVLTF.

V usage is TRBV6-1 and J usage is TRBJ1-5, with TRBD1 identical over 9 bases. The CDR3 consists of 18 residues. Trimming took 2 bases from V and 5 from J; bases not matched to a gene: 13. From germline, CDR1 is MNHNS and CDR2 SASEGT. CDR3 nucleotides: TGTGCCAGCAGTGAATATTTTATTAGAACAGGGGGCCATCAGCCCCAGCATTTT. Translated, it gives CASSEYFIRTGGHQPQHF.

The chain has TRBV7-6 and TRBJ2-5; D ambiguous. Trimming took off 5 bases at V and 5 bases at J, with 6 bases between the two ends. CDR3 size: 11 residues. Germline CDR1 is SGHVS and CDR2 is FNYEAQ. CDR3 sequence reads: CASSQSETQYF. CDR3 sequence (DNA): TGTGCCAGCAGCCAGTCGGAGACCCAGTACTTC.

This chain joins TRBV25-1 and TRBJ1-2, with TRBD1 as a possible D gene (6 bases). Germline CDR1 and CDR2: MGHDK and SYGVNS. This CDR3 comprises 15 residues. V lost 4 bases to trimming and J lost 4 bases, with 16 bases between them. The CDR3 coding sequence is TGTGCCAGCAGTGCGACAGGTGACGGCGTCTATGGCTACACCTTC. This codes for CASSATGDGVYGYTF.

The chain carries TRBV5-1 and TRBJ2-7; D gene uncertain. V lost 4 bases and J lost 4, with 6 bases in between. CDR3 length: 11 amino acids. Germline assignment: CDR1 SGHRS and CDR2 YFSETQ. CDR3 nucleotide sequence: TGCGCCAGCAGCACGGGTTACGAGCAGTACTTC. Translated: CASSTGYEQYF.

CDR3 protein: CASRRPGQEQFF. The CDR3 region has the DNA TGTGCCAGCAGGCGTCCGGGACAGGAGCAGTTCTTC. This rearrangement joins TRBV6-5 to TRBJ2-1; 7 bases are shared with TRBD1. Germline V CDR1 and CDR2: MNHEY, SVGAGI. J lost 10 bases, V lost 6 bases, and 6 bases had no gene match. The CDR3 length is 12 residues.

The chain employs TRBV5-4 and TRBJ1-1; 7 bases fit TRBD1. This CDR3 spans 14 amino acids. Germline values: CDR1 SGHNT, CDR2 YYREEE (reference sequence). V shed 4 bases, J shed 7 bases, and the junction held 10 bases outside the gene matches. The DNA of the CDR3 is TGTGCCAGCAGCCTGAAAGACAGGGTAGATGAAGCTTTCTTT. The encoded protein is CASSLKDRVDEAFF.

The chain employs TRBV30 and TRBJ2-1; 7 bases are shared with TRBD1. After removal of 3 bases from V and 5 bases from J, the junction contained 7 bases not matched to a gene. From germline, CDR1 is GTSNPN and CDR2 SVGIG (reference sequence). This CDR3 is built from 14 residues. The CDR3: CAWRKGQHNNEQFF. The DNA for the CDR3 is TGTGCCTGGAGGAAGGGACAGCATAACAATGAGCAGTTCTTC.

The V gene is TRBV28, the J gene TRBJ2-7; 11 bases align to TRBD1. J was trimmed by 5 bases and V by 5 bases; bases with no gene match: 5. CDR1 and CDR2 (germline): MDHEN, SYDVKM. The CDR3 is 14 residues long. The CDR3 here is CASSRDRGADEQYF. The CDR3, as DNA: TGTGCCAGCAGTCGGGACAGGGGGGCCGACGAGCAGTACTTC.